A selection of T cell receptor beta chains follows, all from one sample in a study of naive and memory T cell subsets. TCRdb re-called the 5' RACE reads through MiXCR, storing one row per CDR3 protein. Among approximately 30,000 distinct CDR3 sequences listed, 16% were seen once. All receptors come from a female donor in good health. Both conserved end residues are part of each CDR3. The order of the fields is J gene, V gene, D gene, clone size, CDR3 protein, CDR3 DNA. D genes are given only for firm matches. Not every row has a clone size; where given, it reads once, few, many or a size class.

J: TRBJ2-2
V: TRBV9
D: .
size: once
CDR3: CASSVWETSLGTGELFF
DNA: TGTGCCAGCAGCGTATGGGAGACTAGTTTAGGAACCGGGGAGCTGTTTTTT

J: TRBJ1-3
V: TRBV7-7
D: .
size: many
CDR3: CASSLGPAGGNTIYF
DNA: TGTGCCAGCAGCTTAGGTCCAGCTGGGGGAAACACCATATATTTT

J: TRBJ2-7
V: TRBV7-6
D: .
size: many
CDR3: CASSRGNEQYF
DNA: TGTGCCAGCAGCCGAGGGAACGAGCAGTACTTC

J: TRBJ1-5
V: TRBV29-1
D: TRBD1
size: few
CDR3: CSVGGQNQPQHF
DNA: TGCAGCGTCGGGGGACAGAATCAGCCCCAGCATTTT

J: TRBJ2-1
V: TRBV29-1
D: .
size: many
CDR3: CSVPDRGFVRYNEQFF
DNA: TGCAGCGTTCCGGACCGAGGGTTCGTACGATACAATGAGCAGTTCTTC

J: TRBJ2-7
V: TRBV6-6
D: TRBD2
size: many
CDR3: CASSISQGTMGPYEQYF
DNA: TGTGCCAGCAGTATAAGTCAAGGGACTATGGGGCCCTACGAGCAGTACTTC

J: TRBJ2-7
V: TRBV20-1
D: TRBD1
size: many
CDR3: CSARDRGTGRYEQYF
DNA: TGCAGTGCTAGAGATCGTGGGACAGGGAGATACGAGCAGTACTTC

J: TRBJ2-3
V: TRBV7-8
D: TRBD2
size: .
CDR3: CASSLASLAGGLGTDTQYF
DNA: TGTGCCAGCAGCTTAGCTTCTCTAGCGGGGGGGCTTGGCACAGATACGCAGTATTTT

J: TRBJ2-3
V: TRBV6-4
D: .
size: many
CDR3: CASSVSASSTQYF
DNA: TGTGCCAGCAGTGTTTCGGCTAGCAGTACGCAGTATTTT

J: TRBJ1-2
V: TRBV12-5
D: .
size: few
CDR3: CASARTSLFYGYTF
DNA: TGTGCTAGTGCACGGACTAGCCTATTCTATGGCTACACCTTC

J: TRBJ2-7
V: TRBV7-9
D: .
size: many
CDR3: CASSASHGPPYEQYF
DNA: TGTGCCAGCAGCGCCTCCCATGGACCGCCCTACGAGCAGTACTTC

J: TRBJ1-5
V: TRBV6-5
D: .
size: many
CDR3: CASSYWGGQDQPQHF
DNA: TGTGCCAGCAGTTACTGGGGGGGGCAAGATCAGCCCCAGCATTTT

J: TRBJ2-7
V: TRBV20-1
D: TRBD1
size: few
CDR3: CSASGTGQNEQYF
DNA: TGCAGTGCTTCCGGGACAGGGCAGAACGAGCAGTACTTC

J: TRBJ2-3
V: TRBV7-2
D: .
size: many
CDR3: CASSLAEGRSHSTQYF
DNA: TGTGCCAGCAGCTTAGCTGAAGGCAGGAGTCACTCAACGCAGTATTTT